A selection of T cell receptor beta chains follows, all from one sample in a study of cytomegalovirus exposure and HLA in healthy donors. The assay was immunoSEQ multiplex PCR, and TCRdb's table has in-frame clones only and misses some. The profile shows about 92,000 clones, approximately 84% of them singletons. Sequencing was carried out using PBMCs. The source of these receptors is a woman aged 18-29 years in good health and CMV-seropositive. CDR3s include the opening cysteine and the closing phenylalanine or tryptophan. D genes are given only for firm matches.

>TRBV6-1|TRBD1
CASGTGAWDEQFF
>TRBV2|TRBD1
CASNKDRKGDTQYF
>TRBV2|-
CASRKDRNTGELFF
>TRBV19|TRBD2
CASSTGLAGTNEQFF
>TRBV5-1|TRBD2
CASSLAGTDTQYF
>TRBV28|-
CASSLSMIGLKNTEAFF
>TRBV27|TRBD1
CASTYNEGTGRLYGYTF
>TRBV25-1|TRBD1
CASSEYRPGQGGTGELFF
>TRBV13|TRBD2
CASSSHTSGRFSEQYF
>TRBV6-1|-
CASSEATLRYEQYF